These T cell receptor beta chains were read from a single sample in a study of CD8 T cells in ankylosing spondylitis. TCRdb reanalysed the 5' RACE reads using MiXCR and keeps one entry per CDR3 protein. Of more than 200,000 distinct CDR3 sequences detected, 24% appear once; the ten largest clones hold 0.5% to 0.65%. Input material: blood, either unsorted or a sorted T cell fraction (not recorded which). These receptors originate from a male donor with ankylosing spondylitis or in good health (not recorded which). Each CDR3 is given with its conserved first and last residue. The D gene is left open where the match is weak. Rows may omit the clone size; those that give it use once, few, many or a size class.

TRBJ2-3	TRBV20-1	NA	NA	TGCAGTGCAGAACCCAGTGATACGCAGTATTTT	CSAEPSDTQYF
TRBJ2-7	TRBV6-1	NA	many	TGTGCCAGCAGCATCGACAGGGAGGACGAGCAGTACTTC	CASSIDREDEQYF
TRBJ1-5	TRBV5-1	NA	few	TGCGCCAGCAGCTTGTCCCAGGGTAGCCAGCCCCAGCATTTT	CASSLSQGSQPQHF
TRBJ2-3	TRBV4-1	TRBD1	many	TGCGCCAGCAGCCAAGTTGAAAGTGGGGACAGGGGTTTGGATACGCAGTATTTT	CASSQVESGDRGLDTQYF
TRBJ1-2	TRBV27	TRBD1	NA	TGTGCCAGCAGTTTATTAGGGGGCAAAAGTCAGTTTGTCTATGGCTACACCTTC	CASSLLGGKSQFVYGYTF
TRBJ2-3	TRBV29-1	TRBD2	many	TGCAGCGGAGCGGGACCCACAGATACGCAGTATTTT	CSGAGPTDTQYF
TRBJ2-2	TRBV20-1	NA	many	TGCAGTGCTAGAGTGGGGGGGCGTACCACCGGGGAGCTGTTTTTT	CSARVGGRTTGELFF
TRBJ2-5	TRBV6-6	NA	NA	TGTGCCAGCAGGGAGGGTCGTGGGGAGACCCAGTACTTC	CASREGRGETQYF
TRBJ2-1	TRBV12-3/TRBV12-4	TRBD1	NA	TGTGCCAGCAGTTTGTGGCCCACCAGGGGGAATGAGCAGTTCTTC	CASSLWPTRGNEQFF
TRBJ1-5	TRBV6-5	TRBD1	NA	TGTGCCAGCGGCACAGGGGGCCATCAGCCCCAGCATTTT	CASGTGGHQPQHF
TRBJ2-4	TRBV20-1	NA	many	TGCAGTGGGGCGGTTGAAAACATTCAGTACTTC	CSGAVENIQYF
TRBJ2-2	TRBV29-1	NA	NA	TGCAGCGTTGAAGGGACTGGGGGGTCGAACACCGGGGAGCTGTTTTTT	CSVEGTGGSNTGELFF
TRBJ2-5	TRBV20-1	NA	few	TGCAGTGTGAGGCCAGGCGGGAAAGAGACCCAGTACTTC	CSVRPGGKETQYF
TRBJ1-1	TRBV12-3/TRBV12-4	NA	few	TGTGCCAGCATACTGCGGCCTATGGCTGAAGCTTTCTTT	CASILRPMAEAFF
TRBJ2-1	TRBV20-1	TRBD2	few	TGCAGTGCTAGAGATATTCTAGCGGGGGCCTACTACAATGAGCAGTTCTTC	CSARDILAGAYYNEQFF
TRBJ1-2	TRBV24-1	NA	NA	TGTGCCACCAGTGAGGGGGATTATGGCTACACCTTC	CATSEGDYGYTF
TRBJ2-5	TRBV7-2	NA	NA	TGTGCCAGCAGCCCAACGAGGGGTGGCGAGACCCAGTACTTC	CASSPTRGGETQYF
TRBJ2-1	TRBV12-3/TRBV12-4	NA	many	TGTGCCAGCAGTCCTCCGGGCAGGGTAGAGCAGTTCTTC	CASSPPGRVEQFF
TRBJ2-3	TRBV12-3/TRBV12-4	NA	many	TGTGCCAGCAGCCCGAGATCTAGAGATACGCAGTATTTT	CASSPRSRDTQYF
TRBJ2-5	TRBV7-8	TRBD1	many	TGTGCCACCCTTCCACAGGGGGCTTTGAGGGAGACCCAGTACTTC	CATLPQGALRETQYF
TRBJ2-5	TRBV7-9	NA	NA	TGTGCCAGCAGCTCCGACGGGGCGGTCGGGGAGACCCAGTACTTC	CASSSDGAVGETQYF
TRBJ2-5	TRBV7-9	TRBD2	NA	TGTGCCAGCAGCGATACAGCTAGCGGGGGTTTGGCCCAGTACTTC	CASSDTASGGLAQYF
TRBJ2-5	TRBV12-3/TRBV12-4	NA	NA	TGTGCCAGCAGTTTATATGCGGGGGCGCGAGAGACCCAGTACTTC	CASSLYAGARETQYF
TRBJ2-1	TRBV2	NA	NA	TGTGCCAGCATCCGGGTCGATGAGCAGTTCTTC	CASIRVDEQFF
TRBJ1-1	TRBV6-1	NA	many	TGTGCCAGCCGTCCGGAGGGCAGGAACACTGAAGCTTTCTTT	CASRPEGRNTEAFF
TRBJ2-5	TRBV10-1	TRBD1	NA	TGCGCCAGCAGTGATCCCCGGACAGGGGGCTCCCAAGAGACCCAGTACTTC	CASSDPRTGGSQETQYF
TRBJ2-1	TRBV7-3	NA	once	TGTGCCAGCAGCAACCGGGACTTATACAATGAGCAGTTCTTC	CASSNRDLYNEQFF
TRBJ2-1	TRBV2	NA	NA	TGTGCCAGCAGACAGGGCTACGGCAATGAGCAGTTCTTC	CASRQGYGNEQFF
TRBJ1-2	TRBV20-1	NA	few	TGCAGTGCTAGGGGAGACAGGTACTATGGCTACACCTTC	CSARGDRYYGYTF
TRBJ2-1	TRBV14	NA	many	TGTGCCAGCAGCCAAGATGTGAGCGGGAATGAGCAGTTCTTC	CASSQDVSGNEQFF
TRBJ2-3	TRBV18	NA	NA	TGTGCCAGCTCACTAAGACAGAGCACAGATACGCAGTATTTT	CASSLRQSTDTQYF
TRBJ2-5	TRBV5-5	NA	many	TGTGCCAGCAGCTTGGAAGTAGACCTCCCCACCCAGTACTTC	CASSLEVDLPTQYF
TRBJ2-1	TRBV7-2	NA	NA	TGTGCCAGCAGCTTAGCGGGCAGTGGAGCCTACAATGAGCAGTTCTTC	CASSLAGSGAYNEQFF
TRBJ2-3	TRBV29-1	NA	many	TGCAGCGTTGAAGAGAACACAGATACGCAGTATTTT	CSVEENTDTQYF
TRBJ2-2	TRBV20-1	TRBD2	few	TGCAGTGCAAGAGCAGCGGGGATGACCGGGGAGCTGTTTTTT	CSARAAGMTGELFF
TRBJ2-3	TRBV9	NA	many	TGTGCCAGCAGCCCCAATCCGACAGATACGCAGTATTTT	CASSPNPTDTQYF
TRBJ2-5	TRBV12-3/TRBV12-4	TRBD2	NA	TGTGCCAGCAGGTCGGGGGGGCGGTCGATGGAGACCCAGTACTTC	CASRSGGRSMETQYF
TRBJ1-6	TRBV12-3/TRBV12-4	NA	few	TGTGCCAGCAGTTTGGGATTCTTAAATTCACCCCTCCACTTT	CASSLGFLNSPLHF
TRBJ2-7	TRBV5-1	TRBD1	many	TGCGCCAGCGGACAGGGAGGCGAGCAGTACTTC	CASGQGGEQYF
TRBJ2-7	TRBV10-3	NA	NA	TGTGCCATCAGTGAAGGCGATAGGGTCTCCTACGAGCAGTACTTC	CAISEGDRVSYEQYF
TRBJ2-3	TRBV15	NA	once	TGTGCCACCAGCATGAACCCTGACCCAAGGGATACGCAGTATTTT	CATSMNPDPRDTQYF
TRBJ2-1	TRBV11-1	NA	once	TGTGCCAGCAGCTTGCTGGCCCAAAAGGCAGGTCTATCCTACAATGAGCAGTTCTTC	CASSLLAQKAGLSYNEQFF
TRBJ2-1	TRBV20-1	NA	few	TGCAGTGCTAGGCGGGACTCGGGCGGTGAGCAGTTCTTC	CSARRDSGGEQFF
TRBJ2-1	TRBV29-1	TRBD1	many	TGCAGCGCCCTGACAGGGTCATCCTACAATGAGCAGTTCTTC	CSALTGSSYNEQFF
TRBJ1-2	TRBV20-1	NA	NA	TGCAGTGCTAGAGATCTTGGGGGACAAAATGGCTACACCTTC	CSARDLGGQNGYTF
TRBJ2-7	TRBV27	NA	few	TGTGCCAGCAGTCCCTACAGGGACCGCTACGAGCAGTACTTC	CASSPYRDRYEQYF
TRBJ1-6	TRBV5-1	NA	many	TGCGCCAGCAGCTTGGTAGGGGATGATTATTCACCCCTCCACTTT	CASSLVGDDYSPLHF
TRBJ2-5	TRBV6-1	TRBD2	NA	TGTGCCGGCGGGGCGGGACTAGCTTACGAGACCCAGTACTTC	CAGGAGLAYETQYF
TRBJ2-2	TRBV20-1	TRBD1	NA	TGCAGTGCTAGAGAGACAGGGTGGACCGGGGAGCTGTTTTTT	CSARETGWTGELFF
TRBJ1-1	TRBV20-1	TRBD1	many	TGCAGTGCTGACAGGGGCGAGAACACTGAAGCTTTCTTT	CSADRGENTEAFF